This T cell receptor (beta chain) was captured in a study of CD4 T cells in relation to SARS-CoV-2 and coronaviruses. TCRdb's copy holds only in-frame clones and misses some; the assay was immunoSEQ multiplex PCR. The data contain approximately 64,000 clones, 94% of them singletons. The unexposed donors gave CD4+ T cells in about 2010-2019, prior to COVID-19. In germline, CDR1 is KGHSH, CDR2 LQKENI. V lost 3 bases to trimming and J lost 8 bases, with 22 bases between them. The CDR3 covers 16 residues. The chain couples TRBV18 to TRBJ1-2, with D possibly TRBD1 on 5 matching bases. The source is a human donor in good health. The sample taken for sequencing was naive CD4+ T cells from PBMCs. Regarding subset: naive CD4+ T cells isolated by negative enrichment. CDR3 protein: CASSPVGREQEGGYTF. The CDR3 DNA follows: TGTGCCAGCTCACCGGTTGGCAGGGAGCAGGAGGGCGGCTACACCTTC.